The clone carrying this TCR beta chain was recorded at least ten times. Its antigen is still unknown. cDNA was made by 5'RACE with 10-nucleotide random UMIs. One entry per CDR3 protein, called by TCRdb with MiXCR from the 5' RACE reads. Of under 85,000 distinct CDR3 sequences listed, over 12% were seen once; the top ten hold roughly 7.3%. CDR3 length equals 14 residues. The germline V gene has CDR1 SGDLS and CDR2 YYNGEE. Trimming removed 0 bases at V and 2 bases at J, with 7 bases between. The source of the sample is a study of neurological immune-mediated disorders. The study's findings and limits: Across subjects, expanded clones had no CDR3 amino acid sequences in common, pointing to private repertoires in all groups. Multiple sclerosis was found to have the least TCR clonal expansion, below healthy controls, and HTLV-1-associated myelopathy the most.

This receptor was taken from a woman aged 45-59 years in good health. The sequenced material came from PBMCs. This chain joins TRBV9 and TRBJ2-3; no definite D call. The CDR3 region has the DNA TGTGCCAGCAGCGTAGTAGTCCCCACAGATACGCAGTATTTT. As protein: CASSVVVPTDTQYF.